Listed below are T cell receptor beta chains from one sample, sequenced in a study of blood T cells in healthy people across ages. Using its own MiXCR run on the 5' RACE reads, TCRdb lists one record per CDR3 protein. The sample consists of hundreds of thousands of distinct CDR3 sequences, 25% to 30% of them appearing once. The sample comprised blood. These receptor sequences come from a woman between 65 and 79 years old in good health. CDR3s leave out the opening cysteine and the closing phenylalanine or tryptophan. Each record gives: V gene, J gene, CDR3 protein.

v_gene: TRBV12-3/TRBV12-4; j_gene: TRBJ2-3; CDR3aa: ASSSSDRTDTQY
v_gene: TRBV7-2; j_gene: TRBJ2-5; CDR3aa: ASSLILQETQY
v_gene: TRBV20-1; j_gene: TRBJ2-7; CDR3aa: SARGLGTPSYEQY
v_gene: TRBV28; j_gene: TRBJ2-6; CDR3aa: ASSFPGGASGANVLT
v_gene: TRBV20-1; j_gene: TRBJ2-5; CDR3aa: SARDVEASGRAGETQY
v_gene: TRBV20-1; j_gene: TRBJ2-6; CDR3aa: SAPLPIYRDKYSGANALT
v_gene: TRBV7-2; j_gene: TRBJ2-5; CDR3aa: ASSSGQTQETQY
v_gene: TRBV20-1; j_gene: TRBJ2-3; CDR3aa: SAAASGGTTSTDTQY
v_gene: TRBV3-1; j_gene: TRBJ1-4; CDR3aa: ASSQDDARQGGEKLF
v_gene: TRBV29-1; j_gene: TRBJ2-1; CDR3aa: SVGGVISYNEQF
v_gene: TRBV3-1; j_gene: TRBJ2-7; CDR3aa: ASSPDRQVLREQY
v_gene: TRBV4-2; j_gene: TRBJ2-7; CDR3aa: ASRKAGPVGYEQY
v_gene: TRBV12-3/TRBV12-4; j_gene: TRBJ1-6; CDR3aa: ASSFWSSPLH
v_gene: TRBV14; j_gene: TRBJ1-1; CDR3aa: ASSLGGGALPF
v_gene: TRBV25-1; j_gene: TRBJ1-6; CDR3aa: ASSGRADLH
v_gene: TRBV9; j_gene: TRBJ2-1; CDR3aa: ASSVTSVYNEQF
v_gene: TRBV12-3/TRBV12-4; j_gene: TRBJ1-5; CDR3aa: ASRARGHQPQH
v_gene: TRBV13; j_gene: NA; CDR3aa: ASSQRQGVYEQY
v_gene: TRBV7-6; j_gene: TRBJ2-1; CDR3aa: ASSRYDLNEQF
v_gene: TRBV15; j_gene: TRBJ2-3; CDR3aa: ATSRPGTALSTQY
v_gene: TRBV11-2; j_gene: TRBJ2-1; CDR3aa: ASSSTGKSYNEQF
v_gene: TRBV20-1; j_gene: TRBJ1-1; CDR3aa: SARGGITEAF
v_gene: TRBV28; j_gene: TRBJ2-1; CDR3aa: ASSFWIGSDNEQF
v_gene: TRBV25-1; j_gene: TRBJ1-6; CDR3aa: ASSGQGYNSPLH
v_gene: TRBV19; j_gene: TRBJ2-2; CDR3aa: ASSLLAAGNTGELF
v_gene: TRBV29-1; j_gene: TRBJ2-7; CDR3aa: SVLAGGDYEQY
v_gene: TRBV28; j_gene: TRBJ2-7; CDR3aa: ASSRDSNSFSQNEQY
v_gene: TRBV7-9; j_gene: TRBJ2-5; CDR3aa: ASSLGQNKGE
v_gene: TRBV5-1; j_gene: NA; CDR3aa: ASSFDRLAGGIEQF
v_gene: TRBV27; j_gene: TRBJ1-6; CDR3aa: ASTPRTSSPLH
v_gene: TRBV9; j_gene: TRBJ1-4; CDR3aa: ASSVAAGLEEKLF
v_gene: TRBV9; j_gene: TRBJ1-2; CDR3aa: ASSVGGRRSEGYT
v_gene: TRBV4-3; j_gene: TRBJ2-1; CDR3aa: ASSQDGRRDNEQF
v_gene: TRBV20-1; j_gene: TRBJ1-4; CDR3aa: SARGQYNEKLF